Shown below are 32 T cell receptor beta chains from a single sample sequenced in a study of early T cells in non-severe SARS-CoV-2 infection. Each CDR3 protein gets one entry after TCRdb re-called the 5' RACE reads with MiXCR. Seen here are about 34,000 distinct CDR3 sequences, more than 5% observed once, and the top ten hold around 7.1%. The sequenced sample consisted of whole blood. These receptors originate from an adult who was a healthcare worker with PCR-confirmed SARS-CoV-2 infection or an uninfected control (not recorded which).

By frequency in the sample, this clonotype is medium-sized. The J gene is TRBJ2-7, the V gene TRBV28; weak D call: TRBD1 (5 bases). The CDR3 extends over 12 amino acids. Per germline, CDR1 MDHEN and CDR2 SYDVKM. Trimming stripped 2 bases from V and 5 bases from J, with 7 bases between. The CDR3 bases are TGTGCCAGCAGTTTAAGGGGCCACGAGCAGTACTTC. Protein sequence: CASSLRGHEQYF.

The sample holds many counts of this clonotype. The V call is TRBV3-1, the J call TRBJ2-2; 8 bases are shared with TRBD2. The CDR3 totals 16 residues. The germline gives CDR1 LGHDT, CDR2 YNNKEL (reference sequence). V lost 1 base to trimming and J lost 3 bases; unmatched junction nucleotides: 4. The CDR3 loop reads CASSQAGGAYTGELFF. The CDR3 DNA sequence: TGTGCCAGCAGCCAAGCGGGAGGGGCCTACACCGGGGAGCTGTTTTTT. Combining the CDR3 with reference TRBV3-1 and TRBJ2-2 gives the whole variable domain DTAVSQTPKYLVTQMGNDKSIKCEQNLGHDTMYWYKQDSKKFLKIMFSYNNKELIINETVPNRFSPKSPDKAHLNLHINSLELGDSAVYFCASSQAGGAYTGELFFGEGSRLTVL.

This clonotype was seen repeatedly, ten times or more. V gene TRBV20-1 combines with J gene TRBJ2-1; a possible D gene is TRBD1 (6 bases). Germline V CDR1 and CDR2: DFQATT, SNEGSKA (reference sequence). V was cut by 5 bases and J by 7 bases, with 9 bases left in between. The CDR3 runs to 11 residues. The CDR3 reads CSAPTGNEQFF. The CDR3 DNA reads TGCAGTGCTCCCACAGGGAATGAGCAGTTCTTC.

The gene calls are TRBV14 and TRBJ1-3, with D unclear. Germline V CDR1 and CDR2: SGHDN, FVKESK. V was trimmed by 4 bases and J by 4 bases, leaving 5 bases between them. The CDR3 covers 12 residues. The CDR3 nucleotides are TGTGCCAGCAGCCTTCAAGGAAACACCATATATTTT. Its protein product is CASSLQGNTIYF.

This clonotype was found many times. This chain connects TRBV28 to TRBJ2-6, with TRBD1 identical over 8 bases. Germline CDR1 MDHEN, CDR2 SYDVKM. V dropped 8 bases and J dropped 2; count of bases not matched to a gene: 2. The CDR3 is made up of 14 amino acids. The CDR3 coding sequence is TGTGCCAGCCTGACAGGGGCTGGGGCCAACGTCCTGACTTTC. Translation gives CASLTGAGANVLTF.

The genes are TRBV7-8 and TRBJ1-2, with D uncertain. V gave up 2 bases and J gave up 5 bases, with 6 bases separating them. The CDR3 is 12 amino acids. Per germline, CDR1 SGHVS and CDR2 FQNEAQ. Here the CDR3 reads CASSLKGYGYTF. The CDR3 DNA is TGTGCCAGCAGCTTAAAAGGGTATGGCTACACCTTC.

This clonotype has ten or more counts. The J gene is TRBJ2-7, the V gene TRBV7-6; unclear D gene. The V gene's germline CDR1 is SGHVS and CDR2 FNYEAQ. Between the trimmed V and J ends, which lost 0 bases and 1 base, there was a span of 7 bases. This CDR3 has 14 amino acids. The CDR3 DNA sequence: TGTGCCAGCAGCTTAGCGGAAAGATCCTACGAGCAGTACTTC. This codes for CASSLAERSYEQYF.

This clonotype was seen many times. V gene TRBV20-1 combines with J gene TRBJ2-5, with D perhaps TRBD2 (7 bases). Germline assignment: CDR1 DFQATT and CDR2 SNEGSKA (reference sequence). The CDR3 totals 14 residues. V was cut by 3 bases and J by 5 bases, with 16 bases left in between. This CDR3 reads CSASRGGAGETQYF. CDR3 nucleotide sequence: TGCAGTGCTAGCCGAGGGGGGGCCGGGGAGACCCAGTACTTC.

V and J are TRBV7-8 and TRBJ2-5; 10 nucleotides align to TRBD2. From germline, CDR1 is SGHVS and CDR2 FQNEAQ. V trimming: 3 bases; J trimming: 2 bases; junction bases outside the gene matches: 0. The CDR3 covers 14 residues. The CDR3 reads CASSFSGRQETQYF. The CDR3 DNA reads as TGTGCCAGCAGCTTTAGCGGGAGGCAAGAGACCCAGTACTTC. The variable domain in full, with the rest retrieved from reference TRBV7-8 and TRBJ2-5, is GAGVSQSPRYKVAKRGQDVALRCDPISGHVSLFWYQQALGQGPEFLTYFQNEAQLDKSGLPSDRFFAERPEGSVSTLKIQRTQQEDSAVYLCASSFSGRQETQYFGPGTRLLVL.

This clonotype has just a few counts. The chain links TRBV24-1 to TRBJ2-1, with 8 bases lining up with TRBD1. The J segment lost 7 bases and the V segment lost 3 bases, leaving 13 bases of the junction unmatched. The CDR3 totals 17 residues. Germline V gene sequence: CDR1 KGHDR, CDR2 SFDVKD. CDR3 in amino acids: CATSDAPPGQVGNEQFF. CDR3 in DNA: TGTGCCACCAGTGATGCCCCTCCGGGACAGGTGGGTAATGAGCAGTTCTTC.

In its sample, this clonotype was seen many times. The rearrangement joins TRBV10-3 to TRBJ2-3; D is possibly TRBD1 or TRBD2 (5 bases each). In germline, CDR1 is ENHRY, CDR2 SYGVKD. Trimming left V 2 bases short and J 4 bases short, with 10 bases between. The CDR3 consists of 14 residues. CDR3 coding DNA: TGTGCCATCAGTGAGCGGCAGGGACCAGATACGCAGTATTTT. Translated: CAISERQGPDTQYF.

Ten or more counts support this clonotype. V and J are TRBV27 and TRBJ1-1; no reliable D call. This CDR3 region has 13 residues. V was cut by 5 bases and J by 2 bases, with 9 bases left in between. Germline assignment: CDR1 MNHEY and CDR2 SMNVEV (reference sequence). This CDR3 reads CASSRTRNTEAFF. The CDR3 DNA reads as TGTGCCAGCAGTCGAACACGAAACACTGAAGCTTTCTTT.

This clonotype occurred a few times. The CDR3 nucleotides read TGTGCCAGCAGCCAGACTAGCTCAACCTCCTACGAGCAGTACTTC. This gives the protein CASSQTSSTSYEQYF. The rearrangement uses TRBV3-1 and TRBJ2-7; 7 bases are a match to TRBD2. Germline V gene data show CDR1 as LGHDT and CDR2 as YNNKEL (reference sequence). The junction had 5 bases not matched to a gene; V was cut back by 3 bases and J by 0 bases. The CDR3 has 15 residues.

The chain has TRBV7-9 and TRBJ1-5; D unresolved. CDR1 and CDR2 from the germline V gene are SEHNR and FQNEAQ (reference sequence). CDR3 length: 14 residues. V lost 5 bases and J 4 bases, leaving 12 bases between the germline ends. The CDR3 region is CASSTDGFNQPQHF. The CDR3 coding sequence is TGTGCCAGCAGCACGGACGGGTTTAATCAGCCCCAGCATTTT. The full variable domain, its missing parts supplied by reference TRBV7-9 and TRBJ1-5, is DTGVSQNPRHKITKRGQNVTFRCDPISEHNRLYWYRQTLGQGPEFLTYFQNEAQLEKSRLLSDRFSAERPKGSFSTLEIQRTEQGDSAMYLCASSTDGFNQPQHFGDGTRLSIL.

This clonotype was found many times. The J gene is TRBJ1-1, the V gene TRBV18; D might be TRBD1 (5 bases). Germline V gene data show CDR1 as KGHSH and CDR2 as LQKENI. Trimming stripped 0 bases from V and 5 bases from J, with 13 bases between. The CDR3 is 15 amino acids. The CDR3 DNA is TGTGCCAGCTCACCACCGGGGCCGAGCGTAACTGAAGCTTTCTTT. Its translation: CASSPPGPSVTEAFF.

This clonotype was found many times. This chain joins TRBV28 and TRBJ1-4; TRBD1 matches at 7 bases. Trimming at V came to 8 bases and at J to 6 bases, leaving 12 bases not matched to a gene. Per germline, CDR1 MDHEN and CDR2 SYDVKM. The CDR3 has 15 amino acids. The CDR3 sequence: CASGPGGRRHEKLFF. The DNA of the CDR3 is TGTGCCAGCGGCCCAGGGGGGAGAAGGCATGAAAAACTGTTTTTT.

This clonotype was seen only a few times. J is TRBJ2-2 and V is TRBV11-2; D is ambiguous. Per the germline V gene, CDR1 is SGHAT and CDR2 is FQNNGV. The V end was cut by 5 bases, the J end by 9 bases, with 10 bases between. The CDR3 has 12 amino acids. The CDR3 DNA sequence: TGTGCCAGCAGCCGATCTTTGCGGGAGCTGTTTTTT. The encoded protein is CASSRSLRELFF.

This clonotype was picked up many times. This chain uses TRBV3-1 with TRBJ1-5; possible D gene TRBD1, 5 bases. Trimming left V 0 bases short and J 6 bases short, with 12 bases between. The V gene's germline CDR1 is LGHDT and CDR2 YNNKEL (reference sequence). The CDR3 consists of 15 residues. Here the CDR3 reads CASSQEVGGSQPQHF. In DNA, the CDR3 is TGTGCCAGCAGCCAAGAAGTGGGGGGAAGTCAGCCCCAGCATTTT.

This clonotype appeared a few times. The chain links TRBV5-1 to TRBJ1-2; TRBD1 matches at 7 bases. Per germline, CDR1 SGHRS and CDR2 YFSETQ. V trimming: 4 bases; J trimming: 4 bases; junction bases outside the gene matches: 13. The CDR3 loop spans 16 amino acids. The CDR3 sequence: CASSALRMGQTYGYTF. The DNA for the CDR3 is TGCGCCAGCAGCGCCTTGAGGATGGGACAGACCTATGGCTACACCTTC. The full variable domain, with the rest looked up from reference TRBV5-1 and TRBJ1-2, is KAGVTQTPRYLIKTRGQQVTLSCSPISGHRSVSWYQQTPGQGLQFLFEYFSETQRNKGNFPGRFSGRQFSNSRSEMNVSTLELGDSALYLCASSALRMGQTYGYTFGSGTRLTVV.

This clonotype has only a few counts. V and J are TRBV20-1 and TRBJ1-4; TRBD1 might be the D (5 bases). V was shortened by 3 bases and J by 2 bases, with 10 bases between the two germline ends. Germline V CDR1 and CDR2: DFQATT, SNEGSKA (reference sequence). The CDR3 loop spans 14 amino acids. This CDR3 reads CSARRGATNEKLFF. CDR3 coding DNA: TGCAGTGCTAGGCGAGGGGCCACTAATGAAAAACTGTTTTTT.

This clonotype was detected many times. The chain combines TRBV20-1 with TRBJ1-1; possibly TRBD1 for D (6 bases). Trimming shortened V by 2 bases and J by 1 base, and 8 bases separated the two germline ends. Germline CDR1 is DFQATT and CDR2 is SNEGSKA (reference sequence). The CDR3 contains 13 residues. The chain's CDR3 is CSARLQGNTEAFF. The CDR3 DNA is TGCAGTGCTAGACTACAGGGGAACACTGAAGCTTTCTTT.

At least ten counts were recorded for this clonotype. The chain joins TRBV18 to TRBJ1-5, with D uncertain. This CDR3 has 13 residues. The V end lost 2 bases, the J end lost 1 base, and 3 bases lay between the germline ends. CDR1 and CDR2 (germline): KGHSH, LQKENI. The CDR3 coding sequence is TGTGCCAGCTCACCAGGCAGCAATCAGCCCCAGCATTTT. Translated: CASSPGSNQPQHF.

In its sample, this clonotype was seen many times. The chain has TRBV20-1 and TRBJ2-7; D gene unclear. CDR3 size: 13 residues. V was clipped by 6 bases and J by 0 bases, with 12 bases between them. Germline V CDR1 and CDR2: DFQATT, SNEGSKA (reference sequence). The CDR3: CSALGRSSYEQYF. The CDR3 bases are TGCAGTGCATTGGGCCGCAGCTCCTACGAGCAGTACTTC.

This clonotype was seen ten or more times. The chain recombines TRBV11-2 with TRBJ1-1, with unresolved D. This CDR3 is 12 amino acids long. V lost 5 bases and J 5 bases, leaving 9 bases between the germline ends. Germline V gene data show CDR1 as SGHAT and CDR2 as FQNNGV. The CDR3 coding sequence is TGTGCCAGCAGCCTTCTAGGGACTGAAGCTTTCTTT. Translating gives CASSLLGTEAFF. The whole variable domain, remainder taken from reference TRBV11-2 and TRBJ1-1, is EAGVAQSPRYKIIEKRQSVAFWCNPISGHATLYWYQQILGQGPKLLIQFQNNGVVDDSQLPKDRFSAERLKGVDSTLKIQPAKLEDSAVYLCASSLLGTEAFFGQGTRLTVV.

The CDR3 nucleotides are TGCGCCAGCAGCCAAGAGATCCGATACGAGCAGTACTTC. Encoded protein: CASSQEIRYEQYF. The genes are TRBV4-3 and TRBJ2-7; D uncertain. The CDR3 spans 13 residues. CDR1 and CDR2 (germline): LGHNA, YSLEER. Trimming left V 0 bases short and J 4 bases short, with 7 bases between.

CDR3 DNA sequence: TGCAGTGCTAGAGAGCCAGGGTCCCGAGAACTGTTTTTT. This translates into CSAREPGSRELFF. The V and J genes are TRBV20-1 and TRBJ1-4; a weak D match, TRBD1 (5 bases). Germline assignment: CDR1 DFQATT and CDR2 SNEGSKA (reference sequence). This CDR3 comprises 13 residues. V lost 0 bases, J lost 12 bases, and 14 bases lay in between.

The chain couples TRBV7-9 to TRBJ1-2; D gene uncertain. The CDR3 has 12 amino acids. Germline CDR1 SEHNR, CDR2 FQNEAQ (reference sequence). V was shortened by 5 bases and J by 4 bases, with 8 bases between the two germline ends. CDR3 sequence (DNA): TGTGCCAGCAGCGTGGGAGGCTATGGCTACACCTTC. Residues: CASSVGGYGYTF. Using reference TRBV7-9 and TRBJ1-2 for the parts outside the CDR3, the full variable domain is DTGVSQNPRHKITKRGQNVTFRCDPISEHNRLYWYRQTLGQGPEFLTYFQNEAQLEKSRLLSDRFSAERPKGSFSTLEIQRTEQGDSAMYLCASSVGGYGYTFGSGTRLTVV.

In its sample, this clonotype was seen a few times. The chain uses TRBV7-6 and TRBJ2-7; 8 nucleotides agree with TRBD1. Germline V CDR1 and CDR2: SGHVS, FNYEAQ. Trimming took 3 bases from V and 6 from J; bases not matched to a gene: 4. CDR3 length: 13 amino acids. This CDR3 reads CASSLDRVGEQYF. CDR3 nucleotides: TGTGCCAGCAGCTTGGACAGGGTTGGCGAGCAGTACTTC.

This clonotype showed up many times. This CDR3 reads CASSLRTGDNYGYTF. CDR3 DNA sequence: TGTGCCAGCAGCTTAAGGACAGGGGATAACTATGGCTACACCTTC. The genes are TRBV7-9 and TRBJ1-2; 9 nucleotides agree with TRBD1. J gave up 1 base and V 2 bases, and 2 bases lay outside the gene matches. Germline-derived CDR1 and CDR2 are SEHNR and FQNEAQ (reference sequence). The CDR3 is 15 residues long. Together with reference TRBV7-9 and TRBJ1-2, the CDR3 gives the full variable domain: DTGVSQNPRHKITKRGQNVTFRCDPISEHNRLYWYRQTLGQGPEFLTYFQNEAQLEKSRLLSDRFSAERPKGSFSTLEIQRTEQGDSAMYLCASSLRTGDNYGYTFGSGTRLTVV.

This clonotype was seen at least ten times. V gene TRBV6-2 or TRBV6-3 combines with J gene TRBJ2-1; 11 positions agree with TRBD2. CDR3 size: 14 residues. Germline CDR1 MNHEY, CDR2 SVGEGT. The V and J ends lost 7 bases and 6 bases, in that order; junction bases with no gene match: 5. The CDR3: CASKTSGEPNEQFF. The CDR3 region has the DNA TGTGCCAGCAAGACTAGCGGGGAGCCCAATGAGCAGTTCTTC.

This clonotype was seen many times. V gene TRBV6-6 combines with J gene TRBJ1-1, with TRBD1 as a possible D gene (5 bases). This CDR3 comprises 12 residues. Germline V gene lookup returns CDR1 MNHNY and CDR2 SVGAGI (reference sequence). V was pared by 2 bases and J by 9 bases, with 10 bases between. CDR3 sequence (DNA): TGTGCCAGCAGTTACGAGCAGGGTAAAGCTTTCTTT. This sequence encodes CASSYEQGKAFF.

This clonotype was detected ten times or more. For the CDR3, the DNA is TGTGCCAGCAGTTACTCCACCGGGGAGCTGTTTTTT. Its translation: CASSYSTGELFF. The chain carries TRBV6-2 or TRBV6-3 and TRBJ2-2; no clear D. The CDR3 loop spans 12 amino acids. The V end was cut by 0 bases, the J end by 4 bases, with 0 bases between. Germline values: CDR1 MNHEY, CDR2 SVGEGT.